This T cell receptor beta chain came from a study of blood T cell repertoires in COVID-19. Study in general: T cells, B-cell-depleted T cells, or PBMCs supplied cDNA or gDNA.

The germline V gene has CDR1 MNHEY and CDR2 SVGAGI. The CDR3 runs 15 residues. V was cut by 0 bases and J by 8 bases, with 13 bases left in between. Using immunoSEQ multiplex PCR, the repertoire was profiled, and TCRdb retains in-frame clones only, with some absent. The sample includes approximately 77,000 clones, around 85% of them seen just once. The rearrangement uses TRBV6-5 and TRBJ1-4; tentative D call: TRBD1 (6 bases). The material sequenced was peripheral blood. The clonotype was recovered from a man in his fifties with COVID-19, enrolled during active disease. This chain's CDR3 is CASSYSTGQGEKLFF. The CDR3 nucleotides are TGTGCCAGCAGTTACTCGACCGGGCAGGGGGAAAAACTGTTTTTT.